This is a list of T cell receptor beta chains from one sample in a study of CD8 T cells in Susac syndrome. TCRdb re-analysed the immunoSEQ multiplex PCR reads in MiXCR, keeping a single row per CDR3 protein. Counted here are 150,000 to 200,000 distinct CDR3 sequences, roughly 90% occurring once; the ten biggest clones make up roughly 0.087%. Sequencing used CD4+ T cells from PBMCs. Receptors originate from a human donor with Susac syndrome. CDR3s include the opening cysteine and the closing phenylalanine or tryptophan. Fields, in order: CDR3 protein, CDR3 DNA, V gene, D gene, clone size, J gene. D genes are given only for firm matches. Rows give clone size only sometimes, using once, few, many, or a class for an expanded clone.

CASKRGAGTDTQYF,TGTGCCAGCAAGCGGGGGGCCGGGACAGATACGCAGTATTTT,TRBV12-3/TRBV12-4,TRBD2,NA,TRBJ2-3
CASSGGTPGESPLHF,TGTGCCAGTAGTGGCGGGACACCTGGGGAGTCACCCCTCCACTTT,TRBV19,NA,NA,TRBJ1-6
CASSLLGLPYEQYF,TGTGCCAGCAGTTTACTAGGGTTGCCCTACGAGCAGTACTTC,TRBV28,NA,NA,TRBJ2-7
CASSPGPQDIQYF,TGTGCCAGCTCACCCGGGCCCCAGGACATTCAGTACTTC,TRBV18,NA,once,TRBJ2-4
CAWSDNYGYTF,TGTGCCTGGAGTGACAACTATGGCTACACCTTC,TRBV30,NA,once,TRBJ1-2
CASSVAPGVGNSPLHF,TGTGCCAGCAGCGTAGCTCCAGGTGTAGGAAATTCACCCCTCCACTTT,TRBV9,NA,NA,TRBJ1-6
CASSTQGSGYTF,TGTGCCAGCAGTACACAGGGAAGTGGCTACACCTTC,TRBV12-3/TRBV12-4,NA,NA,TRBJ1-2
CASRAGTRSYEQYF,TGTGCCAGCAGAGCTGGGACGCGCTCCTACGAGCAGTACTTC,TRBV6-6,NA,once,TRBJ2-7
CSAFLASSGEQFF,TGCAGTGCATTCCTTGCTAGCTCGGGAGAGCAGTTCTTC,TRBV20-1,NA,NA,TRBJ2-1
CASSMQTGVNTGELFF,TGTGCCAGTAGTATGCAGACAGGAGTAAACACCGGGGAGCTGTTTTTT,TRBV19,NA,NA,TRBJ2-2
CASSPGTSVTDTQYF,TGTGCCAGCAGCCCCGGGACTAGCGTTACAGATACGCAGTATTTT,TRBV7-9,TRBD2,few,TRBJ2-3
CASSPNSGTGGYGYTF,TGTGCCAGCAGCCCCAATTCCGGGACAGGGGGCTATGGCTACACCTTC,TRBV7-3,TRBD1,NA,TRBJ1-2
CASSLAGVYNQPQHF,TGCGCCAGCAGCCTGGCGGGGGTATACAATCAGCCCCAGCATTTT,TRBV5-1,NA,NA,TRBJ1-5
CASNREAGGPSTQYF,TGTGCCAGCAATCGGGAGGCGGGGGGGCCGTCGACGCAGTATTTT,TRBV2,TRBD2,NA,TRBJ2-3
CASSRDRVIGDTEAFF,TGTGCCAGCAGCCGGGACAGGGTCATAGGGGACACTGAAGCTTTCTTT,TRBV7-8,TRBD1,NA,TRBJ1-1
CAGTSGSTDTQYF,TGTGCCGGGACTAGCGGGAGCACAGATACGCAGTATTTT,TRBV9,TRBD2,NA,TRBJ2-3
CASSFQGGTGNTIYF,TGTGCCAGCAGTTTTCAGGGGGGGACTGGAAACACCATATATTTT,TRBV12-3/TRBV12-4,TRBD1,NA,TRBJ1-3
CASSYFSVTGNSPLHF,TGTGCCAGCAGTTATTTCAGTGTGACAGGGAATTCACCCCTCCACTTT,TRBV6-5,TRBD1,few,TRBJ1-6
CASSQDRDIRRQYF,TGTGCCAGCAGCCAGGACAGGGATATCAGACGGCAGTACTTC,TRBV3-1,TRBD1,NA,TRBJ2-7
CATSDQGSSYNEQFF,TGTGCCACCAGTGATCAGGGTTCCTCCTACAATGAGCAGTTCTTC,TRBV24-1,NA,NA,TRBJ2-1
CASSEQGDNQPQHF,TGTGCCAGCAGCGAACAGGGAGACAATCAGCCCCAGCATTTT,TRBV2,NA,NA,TRBJ1-5
CASSIRGMEYNEQFF,TGCGCCAGCAGCATCCGGGGCATGGAATACAATGAGCAGTTCTTC,TRBV5-1,NA,NA,TRBJ2-1
CASLGLAGGTGGYNEQFF,TGTGCCAGCTTGGGACTAGCGGGAGGCACCGGTGGGTACAATGAGCAGTTCTTC,TRBV2,TRBD2,NA,TRBJ2-1
CASHEGQLLSYEQYF,TGTGCCAGTCACGAAGGGCAGCTTCTCTCCTACGAGCAGTACTTC,TRBV2,NA,NA,TRBJ2-7
CASSRTGTENTGELFF,TGTGCCAGCAGTCGCACCGGGACAGAAAACACCGGGGAGCTGTTTTTT,TRBV6-1,TRBD1,NA,TRBJ2-2
CAISDPPRATSAETQYF,TGTGCCATCAGTGATCCTCCGCGCGCGACTAGCGCGGAGACCCAGTACTTC,TRBV10-3,TRBD2,NA,TRBJ2-5
CASSPGTMDSPLHF,TGCGCCAGCAGCCCCGGGACAATGGATTCACCCCTCCACTTT,TRBV5-1,NA,NA,TRBJ1-6
CASSRGTGGSETQYF,TGTGCCAGCTCACGAGGGACAGGGGGATCGGAGACCCAGTACTTC,TRBV18,TRBD1,NA,TRBJ2-5
CASSLHGELNTEAFF,TGTGCCAGCAGCTTGCACGGAGAATTGAACACTGAAGCTTTCTTT,TRBV5-4,NA,NA,TRBJ1-1
CSVEGTSLEQGSYEQYF,TGCAGCGTTGAAGGGACTTCACTTGAACAGGGGTCCTACGAGCAGTACTTC,TRBV29-1,TRBD1,NA,TRBJ2-7
CASSLISSVDEQYF,TGCGCCAGCAGCTTAATCTCCTCTGTGGACGAGCAGTACTTC,TRBV5-1,NA,few,TRBJ2-7
CASSPDSFNSPLHF,TGCGCCAGCAGCCCTGACAGTTTTAATTCACCCCTCCACTTT,TRBV5-1,NA,NA,TRBJ1-6
CASSEAMNTEAFF,TGTGCCAGCAGTGAAGCGATGAACACTGAAGCTTTCTTT,TRBV2,NA,NA,TRBJ1-1
CSAREPVGEQYF,TGCAGTGCTAGAGAACCGGTTGGCGAGCAGTACTTC,TRBV20-1,NA,NA,TRBJ2-7
CSVEKEKLFF,TGCAGCGTTGAAAAGGAAAAACTGTTTTTT,TRBV29-1,NA,once,TRBJ1-4
CASTENPDRGVETQYF,TGTGCCAGCACCGAAAACCCGGACAGGGGAGTTGAGACCCAGTACTTC,TRBV6-1,TRBD1,NA,TRBJ2-5
CASSPNHNEQFF,TGTGCCAGCAGCCCAAATCACAATGAGCAGTTCTTC,TRBV5-4,NA,NA,TRBJ2-1
CASSYFDNYNEQFF,TGTGCCAGCAGTTACTTCGACAACTACAATGAGCAGTTCTTC,TRBV6-2/TRBV6-3,NA,NA,TRBJ2-1
CASSATTGAYYGYTF,TGTGCCAGCAGTGCGACGACAGGGGCCTACTATGGCTACACCTTC,TRBV28,TRBD1,NA,TRBJ1-2
CASSPEGTGNSEAFF,TGTGCCAGCAGCCCGGAGGGGACAGGGAATTCTGAAGCTTTCTTT,TRBV5-4,TRBD1,NA,TRBJ1-1
CASSLLAANSYEQYF,TGTGCCAGCAGCTTATTAGCGGCTAACTCCTACGAGCAGTACTTC,TRBV7-9,NA,NA,TRBJ2-7
CASSPRVRISNEQFF,TGTGCCAGCAGTCCCAGGGTACGGATTAGCAATGAGCAGTTCTTC,TRBV12-3/TRBV12-4,NA,NA,TRBJ2-1
CASSQVSSAVVF,TGTGCCAGCAGCCAAGTTTCTAGCGCGGTGGTTTTT,TRBV3-1,NA,NA,TRBJ2-2
CASSYSVGVGQPQHF,TGTGCCAGCAGTTATTCGGTCGGGGTGGGGCAGCCCCAGCATTTT,TRBV12-3/TRBV12-4,NA,NA,TRBJ1-5
CASTVPSTDTQYF,TGTGCCAGCACCGTTCCTAGCACAGATACGCAGTATTTT,TRBV6-5,NA,NA,TRBJ2-3
CASRSGGRVSTDTQYF,TGTGCCAGCAGATCCGGGGGACGGGTGAGCACAGATACGCAGTATTTT,TRBV6-1,NA,NA,TRBJ2-3
CASRPIGPRGNIQYF,TGTGCCAGCAGACCCATAGGGCCTCGGGGAAACATTCAGTACTTC,TRBV11-2,NA,NA,TRBJ2-4
CASSYSGGHGYTF,TGTGCCAGCAGTTACTCGGGGGGGCATGGCTACACCTTC,TRBV6-5,NA,once,TRBJ1-2
CASSYSRLAGSHEQYF,TGTGCCAGCAGTTACTCGAGACTAGCGGGATCCCACGAGCAGTACTTC,TRBV6-5,TRBD2,NA,TRBJ2-7
CASSRASGSSYNEQFF,TGTGCCAGCAGCCGGGCTTCGGGGAGCTCCTACAATGAGCAGTTCTTC,TRBV3-1,NA,NA,TRBJ2-1
CASSGGIQYF,TGTGCCAGCAGTGGCGGCATTCAGTACTTC,TRBV28,NA,NA,TRBJ2-4
CATSRGSGEDGYTF,TGTGCCACCAGCAGGGGCTCAGGGGAGGACGGCTACACCTTC,TRBV15,NA,NA,TRBJ1-2
CASSYGSFDSPLHF,TGTGCCAGCAGTTATGGCAGCTTTGATTCACCCCTCCACTTT,TRBV6-5,NA,once,TRBJ1-6
CASRREHTGELFF,TGTGCCAGCAGGAGGGAGCACACCGGGGAGCTGTTTTTT,TRBV28,NA,NA,TRBJ2-2
CASSQDPRQAQPQHF,TGCGCCAGCAGCCAAGATCCCAGACAGGCTCAGCCCCAGCATTTT,TRBV4-1,NA,few,TRBJ1-5
CASSQGRGTDTQYF,TGTGCCAGCAGTCAGGGAAGGGGCACAGATACGCAGTATTTT,TRBV4-2,NA,NA,TRBJ2-3
CASSQGDRYNSPLHF,TGTGCCAGCAGCCAGGGAGATAGGTATAATTCACCCCTCCACTTT,TRBV27,NA,NA,TRBJ1-6
CASSRITSNEQFF,TGTGCCAGCAGCCGTATTACTAGCAATGAGCAGTTCTTC,TRBV12-3/TRBV12-4,NA,NA,TRBJ2-1
CSALNRDRGPKSEKLFF,TGCAGTGCCCTCAATAGGGACAGGGGCCCAAAGAGTGAAAAACTGTTTTTT,TRBV20-1,TRBD1,NA,TRBJ1-4